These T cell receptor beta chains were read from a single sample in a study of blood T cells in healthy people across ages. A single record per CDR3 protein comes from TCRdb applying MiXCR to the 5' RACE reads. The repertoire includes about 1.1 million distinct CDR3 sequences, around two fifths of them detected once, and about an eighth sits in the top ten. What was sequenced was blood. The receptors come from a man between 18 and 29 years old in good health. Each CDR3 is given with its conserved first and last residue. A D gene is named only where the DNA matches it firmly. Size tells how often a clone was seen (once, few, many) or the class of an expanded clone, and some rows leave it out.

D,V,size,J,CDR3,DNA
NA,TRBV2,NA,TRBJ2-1,CASRPDLGNNEQFF,TGTGCCAGCAGGCCGGACCTCGGAAACAATGAGCAGTTCTTC
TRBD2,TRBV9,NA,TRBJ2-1,CASSAIAGAYIEQFF,TGTGCCAGCAGCGCCATAGCGGGGGCGTACATTGAGCAGTTCTTC
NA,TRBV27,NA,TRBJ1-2,CASSPAVGSYGYTF,TGTGCCAGCAGTCCTGCGGTTGGCTCCTATGGCTACACCTTC
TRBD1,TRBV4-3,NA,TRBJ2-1,CASSQVRNRGVNEQFF,TGCGCCAGCAGCCAAGTAAGGAACAGGGGCGTGAATGAGCAGTTCTTC
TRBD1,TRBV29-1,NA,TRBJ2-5,CSVHPSGGNEQYF,TGCAGCGTTCATCCCTCAGGGGGTAATGAGCAGTACTTC
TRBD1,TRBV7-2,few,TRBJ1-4,CASSPHRGINEKLFF,TGTGCCAGCAGCCCACACAGGGGGATTAATGAAAAACTGTTTTTT
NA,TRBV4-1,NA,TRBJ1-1,CASSPDQMANTEAFF,TGCGCCAGCAGCCCGGATCAAATGGCGAACACTGAAGCTTTCTTT
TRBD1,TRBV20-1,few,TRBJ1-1,CSARVGQLMNTEAFF,TGCAGTGCTAGAGTGGGACAGCTTATGAACACTGAAGCTTTCTTT
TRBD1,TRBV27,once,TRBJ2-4,CASSLGSGGLYNEQYF,TGTGCCAGCAGTTTAGGGTCAGGGGGTCTCTACAATGAGCAGTACTTC
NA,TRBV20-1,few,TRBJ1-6,CSAPTGREFLRVPLHF,TGCAGTGCCCCCACAGGGAGGGAGTTCCTCCGGGTACCCCTCCACTTT
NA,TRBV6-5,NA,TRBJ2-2,CASTLYASEPPGELFF,TGTGCCAGCACCCTCTACGCGTCAGAACCCCCCGGGGAGCTGTTTTTT
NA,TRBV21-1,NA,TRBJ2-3,CASSKSPSGGWSPSTDTQYF,TGTGCCAGCAGCAAATCTCCTAGCGGGGGGTGGAGTCCATCGACAGATACGCAGTATTTT
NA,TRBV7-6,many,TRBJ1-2,CASSSSNANYGYTF,TGTGCCAGCAGCTCGAGTAATGCTAACTATGGCTACACCTTC
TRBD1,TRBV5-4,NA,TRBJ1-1,CASSEGDSLEAFF,TGTGCCAGCAGCGAAGGGGACAGCCTTGAAGCTTTCTTT
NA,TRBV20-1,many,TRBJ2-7,CSASIEAYEQYF,TGCAGTGCTAGTATAGAGGCCTACGAGCAGTACTTC
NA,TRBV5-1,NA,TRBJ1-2,CASSQTGTFDGYTF,TGCGCCAGCAGCCAGACCGGGACTTTTGACGGCTACACCTTC
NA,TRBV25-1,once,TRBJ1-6,CAGSLEGHNGFTLHF,TGTGCCGGCAGCCTAGAGGGCCACAACGGATTCACCCTCCACTTT
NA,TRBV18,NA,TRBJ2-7,CASSPQWGVGYEQYF,TGTGCCAGCTCGCCACAATGGGGAGTCGGCTACGAGCAGTACTTC
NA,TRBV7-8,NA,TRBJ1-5,CASSSSTVDLYGNQPQHF,TGTGCCAGCAGCTCTTCCACTGTAGACCTCTATGGCAATCAGCCCCAGCATTTT
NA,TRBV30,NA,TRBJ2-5,CAWTGQLQETQYF,TGTGCCTGGACCGGACAGCTCCAAGAGACCCAGTACTTC
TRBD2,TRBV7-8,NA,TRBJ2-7,CASSQGLAGTSYEQYF,TGTGCCAGCAGCCAGGGACTAGCGGGTACCTCCTACGAGCAGTACTTC
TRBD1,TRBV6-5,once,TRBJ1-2,CASSYSTGARLDYSGGYTF,TGTGCCAGCAGTTACTCCACAGGGGCGAGGTTAGACTATTCGGGGGGCTACACCTTC
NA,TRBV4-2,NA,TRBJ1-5,CASSPQVQSNQPQHF,TGTGCCAGCAGCCCCCAGGTCCAGAGCAATCAGCCCCAGCATTTT
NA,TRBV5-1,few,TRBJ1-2,CASSLEVGGWPFYGYTF,TGCGCCAGCAGCTTGGAGGTCGGGGGTTGGCCCTTCTATGGCTACACCTTC
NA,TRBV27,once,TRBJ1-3,CASSSMSGGGNTIYF,TGTGCCAGCAGCTCTATGTCGGGGGGAGGAAACACCATATATTTT
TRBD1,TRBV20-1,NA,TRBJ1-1,CSVQTGGNTEAFF,TGCAGTGTTCAGACAGGGGGGAACACTGAAGCTTTCTTT
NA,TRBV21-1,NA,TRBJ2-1,CASSKARGGMEVDEQFF,TGTGCCAGCAGCAAAGCGCGCGGGGGAATGGAGGTGGATGAGCAGTTCTTC